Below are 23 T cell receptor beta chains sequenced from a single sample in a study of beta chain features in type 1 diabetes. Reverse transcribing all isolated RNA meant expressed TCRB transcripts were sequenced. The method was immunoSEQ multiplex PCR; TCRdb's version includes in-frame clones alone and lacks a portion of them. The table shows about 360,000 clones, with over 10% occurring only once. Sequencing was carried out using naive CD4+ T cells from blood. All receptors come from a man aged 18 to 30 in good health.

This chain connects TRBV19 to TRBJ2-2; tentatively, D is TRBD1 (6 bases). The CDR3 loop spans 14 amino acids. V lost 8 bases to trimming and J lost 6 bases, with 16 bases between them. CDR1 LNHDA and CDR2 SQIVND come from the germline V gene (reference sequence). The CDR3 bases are TGTGCCAGTGTTCCAACAGGGCCGGCCGGGGAGCTGTTTTTT. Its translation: CASVPTGPAGELFF.

The CDR3: CASSPSGTGDEQYF. CDR3 bases: TGTGCCAGCAGTCCCTCCGGGACAGGGGACGAGCAGTACTTC. The chain carries TRBV27 and TRBJ2-7; TRBD1 matches at 10 bases. The CDR3 runs to 14 residues. Germline trimming cut 5 bases from V and 5 bases from J; bases unmatched to any gene: 6. Germline CDR1 MNHEY, CDR2 SMNVEV (reference sequence).

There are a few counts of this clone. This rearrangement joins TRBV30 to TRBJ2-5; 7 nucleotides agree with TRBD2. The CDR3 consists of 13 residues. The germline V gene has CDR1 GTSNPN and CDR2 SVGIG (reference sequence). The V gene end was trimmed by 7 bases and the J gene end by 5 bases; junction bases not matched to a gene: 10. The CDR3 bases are TGTGCCTATTCCGGGACTAACGCGGAGACCCAGTACTTC. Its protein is CAYSGTNAETQYF.

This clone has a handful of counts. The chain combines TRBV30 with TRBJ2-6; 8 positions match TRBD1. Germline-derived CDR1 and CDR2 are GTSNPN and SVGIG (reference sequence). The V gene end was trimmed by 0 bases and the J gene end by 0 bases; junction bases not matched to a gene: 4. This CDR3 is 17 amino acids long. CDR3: CAWSVHRGSSGANVLTF. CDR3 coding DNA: TGTGCCTGGAGTGTACACAGGGGGAGCTCTGGGGCCAACGTCCTGACTTTC.

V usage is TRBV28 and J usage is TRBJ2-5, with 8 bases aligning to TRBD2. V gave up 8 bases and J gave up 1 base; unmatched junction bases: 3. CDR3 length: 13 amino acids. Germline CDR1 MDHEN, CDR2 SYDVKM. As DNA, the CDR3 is TGTGCCAGCCTACTAGCGGCCCAAGAGACCCAGTACTTC. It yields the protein CASLLAAQETQYF.

CDR3 coding DNA: TGTGCCAGCAGCAGAGGACAAGGGGGAAATTCACCCCTCCACTTT. Its protein is CASSRGQGGNSPLHF. V usage is TRBV7-2 and J usage is TRBJ1-6; perhaps TRBD1 as D (6 bases). CDR3 length: 15 amino acids. The germline V gene encodes CDR1 SGHTA and CDR2 FQGNSA. V dropped 5 bases and J dropped 7 bases, with 15 bases sitting between them. The variable domain in full, completed from reference TRBV7-2 and TRBJ1-6, reads GAGVSQSPSNKVTEKGKDVELRCDPISGHTALYWYRQSLGQGLEFLIYFQGNSAPDKSGLPSDRFSAERTGGSVSTLTIQRTQQEDSAVYLCASSRGQGGNSPLHFGNGTRLTVT.

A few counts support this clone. CDR3 sequence reads: CASSRKETSGGNEQFF. The DNA of the CDR3 is TGTGCCAGCAGCCGGAAAGAAACTAGCGGGGGGAATGAGCAGTTCTTC. V is TRBV4-2 and J is TRBJ2-1, with 12 bases matching TRBD2. Germline-derived CDR1 and CDR2 are LGHNA and YNFKEQ. V shed 4 bases and J 7 bases; nucleotides not matched to a gene: 8. This CDR3 spans 16 amino acids.

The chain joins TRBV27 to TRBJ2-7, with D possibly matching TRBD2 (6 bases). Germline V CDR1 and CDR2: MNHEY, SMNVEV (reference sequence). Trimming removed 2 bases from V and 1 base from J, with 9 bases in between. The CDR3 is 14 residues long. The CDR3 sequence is CASSLGGRSYEQYF. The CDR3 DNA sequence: TGTGCCAGCAGTTTAGGGGGGAGATCCTACGAGCAGTACTTC.

CDR3 protein: CAWGGEGETQYF. The CDR3 DNA follows: TGTGCCTGGGGGGGGGAGGGAGAGACCCAGTACTTC. The V and J genes are TRBV30 and TRBJ2-5, with 7 nucleotides matching TRBD2. This CDR3 has 12 amino acids. CDR1 is GTSNPN and CDR2 is SVGIG in the germline V gene (reference sequence). V shed 5 bases, J shed 4 bases, and the junction held 4 bases outside the gene matches. The variable domain in full, completed from reference TRBV30 and TRBJ2-5, reads SQTIHQWPATLVQPVGSPLSLECTVEGTSNPNLYWYRQAAGRGLQLLFYSVGIGQISSEVPQNLSASRPQDRQFILSSKKLLLSDSGFYLCAWGGEGETQYFGPGTRLLVL.

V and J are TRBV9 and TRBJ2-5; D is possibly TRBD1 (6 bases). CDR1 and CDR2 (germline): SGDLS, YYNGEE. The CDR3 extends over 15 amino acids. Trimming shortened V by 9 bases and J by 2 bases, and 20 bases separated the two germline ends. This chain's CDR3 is CATSTGTQKQETQYF. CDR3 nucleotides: TGTGCCACTTCTACAGGGACCCAAAAACAAGAGACCCAGTACTTC.

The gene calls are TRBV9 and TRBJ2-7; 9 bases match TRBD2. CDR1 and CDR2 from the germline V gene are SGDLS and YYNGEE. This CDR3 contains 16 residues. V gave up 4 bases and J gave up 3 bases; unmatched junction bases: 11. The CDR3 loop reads CASSNSGSGGNYEQYF. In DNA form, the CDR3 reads TGTGCCAGCAGCAACAGCGGTAGCGGGGGAAACTACGAGCAGTACTTC.

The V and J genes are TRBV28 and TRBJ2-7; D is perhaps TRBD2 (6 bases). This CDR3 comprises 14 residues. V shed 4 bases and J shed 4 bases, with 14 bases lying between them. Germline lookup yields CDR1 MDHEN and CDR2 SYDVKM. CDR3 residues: CASSSAGSLYEQYF. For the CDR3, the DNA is TGTGCCAGCAGTTCCGCCGGGAGCCTATACGAGCAGTACTTC.

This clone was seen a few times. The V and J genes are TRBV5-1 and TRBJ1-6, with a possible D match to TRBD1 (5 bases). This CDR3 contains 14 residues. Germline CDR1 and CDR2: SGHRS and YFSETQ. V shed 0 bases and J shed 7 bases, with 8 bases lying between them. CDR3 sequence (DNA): TGCGCCAGCAGCTTGGTCGACAGAAATTCACCCCTCCACTTT. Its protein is CASSLVDRNSPLHF.

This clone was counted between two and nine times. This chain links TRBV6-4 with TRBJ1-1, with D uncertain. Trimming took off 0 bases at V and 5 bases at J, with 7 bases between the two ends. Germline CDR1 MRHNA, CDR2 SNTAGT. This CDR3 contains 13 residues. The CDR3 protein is CASSDSTTTEAFF. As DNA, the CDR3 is TGTGCCAGCAGTGACTCTACCACAACTGAAGCTTTCTTT.

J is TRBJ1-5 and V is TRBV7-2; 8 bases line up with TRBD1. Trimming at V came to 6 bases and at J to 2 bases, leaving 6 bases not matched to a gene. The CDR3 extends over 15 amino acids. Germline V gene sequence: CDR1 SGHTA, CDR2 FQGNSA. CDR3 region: CASSLIQGGNQPQHF. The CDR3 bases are TGTGCCAGCAGTTTAATACAGGGGGGCAATCAGCCCCAGCATTTT.

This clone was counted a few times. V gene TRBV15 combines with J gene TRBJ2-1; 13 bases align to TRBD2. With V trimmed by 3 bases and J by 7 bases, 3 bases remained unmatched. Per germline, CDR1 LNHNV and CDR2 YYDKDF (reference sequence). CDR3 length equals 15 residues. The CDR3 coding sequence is TGTGCCACCAGCAGTAGACTAGCGGGAGGAAATGAGCAGTTCTTC. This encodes CATSSRLAGGNEQFF.

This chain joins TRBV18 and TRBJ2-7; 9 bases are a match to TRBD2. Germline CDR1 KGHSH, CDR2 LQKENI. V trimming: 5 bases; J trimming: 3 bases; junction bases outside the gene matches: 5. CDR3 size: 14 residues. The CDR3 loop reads CASSSTSGNYEQYF. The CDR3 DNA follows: TGTGCCAGCTCATCGACTAGCGGAAACTACGAGCAGTACTTC.

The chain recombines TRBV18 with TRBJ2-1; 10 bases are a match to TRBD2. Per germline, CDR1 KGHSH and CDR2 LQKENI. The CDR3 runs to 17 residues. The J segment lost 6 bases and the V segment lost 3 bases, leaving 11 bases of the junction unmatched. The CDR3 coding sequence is TGTGCCAGCTCACCGCGGGCAGCGGGAGGGGAGGCCAATGAGCAGTTCTTC. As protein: CASSPRAAGGEANEQFF.

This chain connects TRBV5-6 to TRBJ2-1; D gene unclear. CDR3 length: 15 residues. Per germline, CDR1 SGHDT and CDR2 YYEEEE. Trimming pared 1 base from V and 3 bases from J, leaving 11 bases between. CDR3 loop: CASSLQVARYNEQFF. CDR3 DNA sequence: TGTGCCAGCAGCTTGCAGGTGGCTCGCTACAATGAGCAGTTCTTC. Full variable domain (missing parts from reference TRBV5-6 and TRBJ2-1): DAGVTQSPTHLIKTRGQQVTLRCSPKSGHDTVSWYQQALGQGPQFIFQYYEEEERQRGNFPDRFSGHQFPNYSSELNVNALLLGDSALYLCASSLQVARYNEQFFGPGTRLTVL.

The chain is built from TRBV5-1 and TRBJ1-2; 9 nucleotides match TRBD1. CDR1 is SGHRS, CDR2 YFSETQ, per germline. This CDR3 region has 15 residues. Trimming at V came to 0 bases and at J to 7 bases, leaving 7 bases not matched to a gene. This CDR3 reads CASSLDGTGNRGYTF. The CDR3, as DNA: TGCGCCAGCAGCTTGGACGGGACAGGGAATCGTGGCTACACCTTC.

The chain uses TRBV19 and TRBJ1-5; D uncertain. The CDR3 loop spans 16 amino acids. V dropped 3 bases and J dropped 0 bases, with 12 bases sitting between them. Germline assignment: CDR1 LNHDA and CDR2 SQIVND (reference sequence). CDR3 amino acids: CASSMPAGNSNQPQHF. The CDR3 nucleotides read TGTGCCAGTAGTATGCCGGCAGGCAATAGCAATCAGCCCCAGCATTTT. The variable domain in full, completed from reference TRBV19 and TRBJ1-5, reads DGGITQSPKYLFRKEGQNVTLSCEQNLNHDAMYWYRQDPGQGLRLIYYSQIVNDFQKGDIAEGYSVSREKKESFPLTVTSAQKNPTAFYLCASSMPAGNSNQPQHFGDGTRLSIL.

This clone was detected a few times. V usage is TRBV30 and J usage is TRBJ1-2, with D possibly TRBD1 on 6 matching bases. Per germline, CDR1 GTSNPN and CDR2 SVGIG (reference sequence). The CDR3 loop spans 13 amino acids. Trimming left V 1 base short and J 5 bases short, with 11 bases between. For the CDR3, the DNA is TGTGCCTGGAGTGGGGGGCAGGATTATGGCTACACCTTC. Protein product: CAWSGGQDYGYTF.

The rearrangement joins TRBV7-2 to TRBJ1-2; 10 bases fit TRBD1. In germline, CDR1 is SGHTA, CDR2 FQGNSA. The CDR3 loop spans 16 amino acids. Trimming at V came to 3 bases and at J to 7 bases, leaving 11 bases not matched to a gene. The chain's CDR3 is CASSFRNRQGAVGYTF. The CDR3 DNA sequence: TGTGCCAGCAGCTTCCGGAATCGACAGGGGGCTGTTGGCTACACCTTC.